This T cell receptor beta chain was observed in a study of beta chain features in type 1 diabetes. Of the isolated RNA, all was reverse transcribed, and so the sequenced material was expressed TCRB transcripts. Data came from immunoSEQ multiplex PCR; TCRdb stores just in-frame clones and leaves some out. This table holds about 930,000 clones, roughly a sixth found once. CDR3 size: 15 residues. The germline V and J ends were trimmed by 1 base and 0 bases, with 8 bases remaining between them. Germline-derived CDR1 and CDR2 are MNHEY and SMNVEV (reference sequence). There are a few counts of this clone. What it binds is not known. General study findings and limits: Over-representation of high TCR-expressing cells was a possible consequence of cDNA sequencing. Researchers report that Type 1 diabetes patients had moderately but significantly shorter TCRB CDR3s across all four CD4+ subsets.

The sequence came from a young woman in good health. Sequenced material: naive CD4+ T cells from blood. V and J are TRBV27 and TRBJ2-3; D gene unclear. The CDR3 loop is CASSLFFSSTDTQYF. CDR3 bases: TGTGCCAGCAGTTTATTTTTCTCTAGCACAGATACGCAGTATTTT.